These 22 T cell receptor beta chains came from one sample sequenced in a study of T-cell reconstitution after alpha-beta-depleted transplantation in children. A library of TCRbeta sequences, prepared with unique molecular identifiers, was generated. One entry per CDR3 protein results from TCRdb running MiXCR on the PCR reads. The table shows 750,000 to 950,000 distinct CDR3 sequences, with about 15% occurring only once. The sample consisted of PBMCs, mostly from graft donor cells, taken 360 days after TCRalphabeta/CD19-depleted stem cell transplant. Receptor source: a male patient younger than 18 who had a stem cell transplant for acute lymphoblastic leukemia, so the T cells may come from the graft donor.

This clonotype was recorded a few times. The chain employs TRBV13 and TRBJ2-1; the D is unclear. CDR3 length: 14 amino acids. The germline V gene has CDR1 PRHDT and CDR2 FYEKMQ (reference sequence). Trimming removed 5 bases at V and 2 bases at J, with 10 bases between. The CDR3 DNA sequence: TGTGCCAGCAGCCCTCAGACACCCTACAATGAGCAGTTCTTC. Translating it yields CASSPQTPYNEQFF.

CDR3 loop: CSARTSGRAGETQYF. Written as DNA, the CDR3 is TGCAGTGCTCGGACTAGCGGGAGGGCCGGAGAGACCCAGTACTTC. The J gene is TRBJ2-5, the V gene TRBV20-1, with 15 bases that match TRBD2. Germline lookup yields CDR1 DFQATT and CDR2 SNEGSKA (reference sequence). The CDR3 runs 15 residues. Trimming removed 5 bases from V and 4 bases from J; junction bases left unmatched: 5.

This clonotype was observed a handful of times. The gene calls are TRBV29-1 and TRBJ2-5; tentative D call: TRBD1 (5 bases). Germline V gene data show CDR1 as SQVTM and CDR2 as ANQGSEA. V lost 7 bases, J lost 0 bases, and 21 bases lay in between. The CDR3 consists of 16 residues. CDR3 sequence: CSGRGVRAMYQETQYF. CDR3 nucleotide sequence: TGCAGCGGGCGTGGAGTCAGGGCGATGTACCAAGAGACCCAGTACTTC.

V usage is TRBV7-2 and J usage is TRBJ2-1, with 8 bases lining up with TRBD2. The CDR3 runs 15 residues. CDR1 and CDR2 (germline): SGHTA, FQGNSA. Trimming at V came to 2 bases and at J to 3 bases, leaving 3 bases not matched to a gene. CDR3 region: CASSLTGGLYNEQFF. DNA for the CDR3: TGTGCCAGCAGCTTAACGGGGGGGCTCTACAATGAGCAGTTCTTC.

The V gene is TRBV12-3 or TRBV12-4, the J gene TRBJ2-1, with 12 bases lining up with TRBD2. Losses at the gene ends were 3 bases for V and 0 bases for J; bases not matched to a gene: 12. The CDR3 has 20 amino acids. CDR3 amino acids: CASSFRAGLAGKSSYNEQFF. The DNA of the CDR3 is TGTGCCAGCAGTTTTCGCGCAGGACTAGCGGGAAAGAGCTCCTACAATGAGCAGTTCTTC.

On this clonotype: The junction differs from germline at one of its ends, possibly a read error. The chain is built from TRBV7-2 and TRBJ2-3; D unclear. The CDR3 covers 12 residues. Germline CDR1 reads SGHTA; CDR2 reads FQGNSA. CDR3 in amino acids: CASSLARRTWVF. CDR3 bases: TGTGCCAGCAGCTTAGCTCGTCGGACGTGGGTCTTT.

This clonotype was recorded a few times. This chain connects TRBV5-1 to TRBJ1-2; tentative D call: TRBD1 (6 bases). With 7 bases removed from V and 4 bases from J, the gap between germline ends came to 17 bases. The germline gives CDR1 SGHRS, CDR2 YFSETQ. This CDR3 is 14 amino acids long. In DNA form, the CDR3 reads TGCGCCAGCGGGGAGGACAGCGTTCTCTATGGCTACACCTTC. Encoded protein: CASGEDSVLYGYTF.

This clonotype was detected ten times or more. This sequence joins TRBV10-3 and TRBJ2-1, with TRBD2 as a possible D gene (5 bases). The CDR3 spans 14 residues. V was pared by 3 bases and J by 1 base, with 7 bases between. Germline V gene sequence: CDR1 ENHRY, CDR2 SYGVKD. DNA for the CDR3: TGTGCCATCAGTGAAGGAGGTTCCTACAATGAGCAGTTCTTC. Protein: CAISEGGSYNEQFF.

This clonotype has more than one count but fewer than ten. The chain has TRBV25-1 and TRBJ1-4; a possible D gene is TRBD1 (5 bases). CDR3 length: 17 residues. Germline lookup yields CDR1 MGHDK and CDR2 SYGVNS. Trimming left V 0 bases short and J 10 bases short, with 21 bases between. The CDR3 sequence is CASSEYHPDGRRGKLFF. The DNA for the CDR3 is TGTGCCAGCAGTGAATATCACCCGGACGGGAGAAGGGGAAAACTGTTTTTT. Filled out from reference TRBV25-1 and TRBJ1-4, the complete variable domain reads EADIYQTPRYLVIGTGKKITLECSQTMGHDKMYWYQQDPGMELHLIHYSYGVNSTEKGDLSSESTVSRIRTEHFPLTLESARPSHTSQYLCASSEYHPDGRRGKLFFGSGTQLSVL.

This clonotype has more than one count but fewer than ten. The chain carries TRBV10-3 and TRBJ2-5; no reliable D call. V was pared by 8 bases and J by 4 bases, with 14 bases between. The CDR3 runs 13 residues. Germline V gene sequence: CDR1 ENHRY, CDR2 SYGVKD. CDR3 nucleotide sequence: TGTGCCATCCTCTTCTCACAGCGAGAGACCCAGTACTTC. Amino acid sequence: CAILFSQRETQYF.

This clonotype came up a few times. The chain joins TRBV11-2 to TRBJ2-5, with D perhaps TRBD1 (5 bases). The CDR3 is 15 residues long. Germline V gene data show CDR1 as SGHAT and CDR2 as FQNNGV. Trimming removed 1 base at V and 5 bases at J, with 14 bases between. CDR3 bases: TGTGCCAGCAGCTTAGGAGATTGGGGCCCGGAGACCCAGTACTTC. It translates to CASSLGDWGPETQYF.

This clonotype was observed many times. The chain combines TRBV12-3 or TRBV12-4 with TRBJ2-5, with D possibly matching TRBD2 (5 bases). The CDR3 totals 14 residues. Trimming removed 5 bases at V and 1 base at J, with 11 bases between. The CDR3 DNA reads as TGTGCCAGCAGTCGAGGGCTCGCCCAAGAGACCCAGTACTTC. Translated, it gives CASSRGLAQETQYF.

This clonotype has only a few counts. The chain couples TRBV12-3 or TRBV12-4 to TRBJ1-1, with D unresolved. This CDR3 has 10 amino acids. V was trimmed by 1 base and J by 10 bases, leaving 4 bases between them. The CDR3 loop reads CASSLGAAFF. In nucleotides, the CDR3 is TGTGCCAGCAGTTTAGGAGCAGCTTTCTTT.

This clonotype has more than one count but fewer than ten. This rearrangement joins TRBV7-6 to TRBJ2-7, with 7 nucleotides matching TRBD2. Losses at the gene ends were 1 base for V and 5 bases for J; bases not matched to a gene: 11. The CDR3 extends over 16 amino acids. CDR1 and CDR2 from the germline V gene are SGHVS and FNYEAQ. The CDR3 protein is CASSLVQGLPSDEQYF. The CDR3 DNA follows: TGTGCCAGCAGCTTAGTCCAGGGACTACCCTCAGACGAGCAGTACTTC.

The chain's CDR3 is CAIRPTGQTDTQYF. The DNA for the CDR3 is TGTGCCATCAGACCGACAGGGCAGACAGATACGCAGTATTTT. J is TRBJ2-3 and V is TRBV10-3, with 7 positions matching TRBD1. The CDR3 loop spans 14 amino acids. V lost 6 bases and J lost 3; bases outside the gene matches: 6. Germline CDR1 and CDR2: ENHRY and SYGVKD.

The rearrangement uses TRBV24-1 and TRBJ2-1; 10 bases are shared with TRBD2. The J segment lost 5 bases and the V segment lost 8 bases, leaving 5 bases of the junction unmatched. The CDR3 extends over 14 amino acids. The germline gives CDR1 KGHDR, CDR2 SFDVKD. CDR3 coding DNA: TGTGCCACCAAACCTAGCGGGAGCCACAATGAGCAGTTCTTC. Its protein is CATKPSGSHNEQFF.

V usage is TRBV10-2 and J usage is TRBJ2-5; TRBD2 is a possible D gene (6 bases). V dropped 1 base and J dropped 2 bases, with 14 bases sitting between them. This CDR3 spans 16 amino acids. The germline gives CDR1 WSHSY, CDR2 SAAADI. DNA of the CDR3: TGCGCCAGCAGTGAGTGGCGGGGCGGGATACAAGAGACCCAGTACTTC. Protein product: CASSEWRGGIQETQYF.

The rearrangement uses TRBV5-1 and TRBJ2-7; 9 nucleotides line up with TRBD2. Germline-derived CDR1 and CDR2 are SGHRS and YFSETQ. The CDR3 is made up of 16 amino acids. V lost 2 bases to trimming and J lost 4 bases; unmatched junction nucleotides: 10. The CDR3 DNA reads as TGCGCCAGCAGCTTTGATCGGACTAGCGACACATACGAGCAGTACTTC. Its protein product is CASSFDRTSDTYEQYF.

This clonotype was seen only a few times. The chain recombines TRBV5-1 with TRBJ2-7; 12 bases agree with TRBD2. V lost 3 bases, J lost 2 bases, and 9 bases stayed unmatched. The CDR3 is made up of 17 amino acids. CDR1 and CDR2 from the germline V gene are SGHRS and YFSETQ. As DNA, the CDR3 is TGCGCCAGCAGCTCAGGACTAGCGGGAACAATCCCCTACGAGCAGTACTTC. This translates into CASSSGLAGTIPYEQYF. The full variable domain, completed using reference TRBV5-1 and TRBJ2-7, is KAGVTQTPRYLIKTRGQQVTLSCSPISGHRSVSWYQQTPGQGLQFLFEYFSETQRNKGNFPGRFSGRQFSNSRSEMNVSTLELGDSALYLCASSSGLAGTIPYEQYFGPGTRLTVT.

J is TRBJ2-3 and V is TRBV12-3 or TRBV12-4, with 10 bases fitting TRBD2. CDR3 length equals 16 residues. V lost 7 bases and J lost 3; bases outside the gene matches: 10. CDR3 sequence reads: CASTQDPSGRTDTQYF. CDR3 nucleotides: TGTGCCAGCACCCAAGACCCTAGCGGGAGAACAGATACGCAGTATTTT.

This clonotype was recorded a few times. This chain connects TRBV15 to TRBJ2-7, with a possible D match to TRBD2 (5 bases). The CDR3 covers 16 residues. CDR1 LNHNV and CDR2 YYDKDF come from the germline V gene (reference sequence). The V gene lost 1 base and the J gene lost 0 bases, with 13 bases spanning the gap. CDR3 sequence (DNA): TGTGCCACCAGCAGAGGTGGAGGACTTCGCTCCTACGAGCAGTACTTC. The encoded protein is CATSRGGGLRSYEQYF.

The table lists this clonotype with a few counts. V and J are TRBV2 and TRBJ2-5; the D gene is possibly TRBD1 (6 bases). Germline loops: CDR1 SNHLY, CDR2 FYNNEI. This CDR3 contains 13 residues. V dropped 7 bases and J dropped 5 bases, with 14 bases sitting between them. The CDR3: CASTGAGYETQYF. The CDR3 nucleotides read TGTGCCAGCACAGGGGCGGGCTACGAGACCCAGTACTTC.